This is a list of T cell receptor beta chains from one sample in a study of post-analysis software for immune sequencing data. Using its own MiXCR run on the PCR reads, TCRdb lists one record per CDR3 protein. The data contain about 210,000 distinct CDR3 sequences, around 29% of them singletons. The sequenced sample was blood. The receptors derive from a girl under 18 with multiple sclerosis. Both conserved end residues are part of each CDR3. Each record gives: V gene, D gene, J gene, clone size, CDR3 protein, CDR3 DNA. The D gene is left open where the match is weak. Clone size is stated in some rows and not others, as once, few, many or a class when expanded.

TRBV19,TRBD2,TRBJ2-1,-,CASMIAGGYNEQFF,TGTGCCAGTATGATAGCGGGAGGTTACAATGAGCAGTTCTTC
TRBV7-2,-,TRBJ2-3,few,CASSLVAGATYTDTQYF,TGTGCCAGCAGCTTAGTTGCGGGGGCCACCTACACAGATACGCAGTATTTT
TRBV28,-,TRBJ2-7,many,CASRPSSYEQYF,TGTGCCAGCAGACCAAGCTCCTACGAGCAGTACTTC
TRBV7-3,-,TRBJ2-3,-,CASSLQRGTDTQYF,TGTGCCAGCAGCCTCCAGCGTGGCACGGATACGCAGTATTTT
TRBV6-2/TRBV6-3,-,TRBJ1-6,-,CASRSMGNSPLHF,TGTGCCAGCAGATCGATGGGGAATTCACCCCTCCACTTT
TRBV5-1,TRBD1,TRBJ2-3,many,CASSLGQVRTDTQYF,TGCGCCAGCAGCCTGGGACAGGTTCGCACAGATACGCAGTATTTT
TRBV5-1,TRBD1,TRBJ1-2,-,CASEPGQGANGYTF,TGCGCCAGCGAACCGGGACAGGGGGCAAATGGCTACACCTTC
TRBV3-1,TRBD2,TRBJ2-4,few,CASSQDLGLGVYF,TGTGCCAGCAGCCAAGATCTCGGACTAGGCGTTTACTTC
TRBV6-6,-,TRBJ2-7,many,CASSTDRPYEQYF,TGTGCCAGCAGTACCGACAGGCCCTACGAGCAGTACTTC
TRBV20-1,-,TRBJ2-1,many,CSARAQTSFYNEQFF,TGCAGTGCTAGAGCCCAGACTAGTTTCTACAATGAGCAGTTCTTC
TRBV19,TRBD1,TRBJ1-1,-,CASSSTGKGRTEAFF,TGTGCCAGTAGTTCGACAGGGAAGGGTCGCACTGAAGCTTTCTTT
TRBV14,TRBD1,TRBJ1-2,-,CASSLDRAGSYGYTF,TGTGCCAGCAGCCTCGACAGGGCCGGGAGCTATGGCTACACCTTC
TRBV9,-,TRBJ1-1,-,CASSLILGTEAFF,TGTGCCAGCAGCTTGATTTTGGGCACTGAAGCTTTCTTT
TRBV5-6,TRBD2,TRBJ2-7,-,CASSPGLGGYEQYF,TGTGCCAGCAGCCCCGGACTGGGAGGGTACGAGCAGTACTTC
TRBV5-1,-,TRBJ1-1,many,CASSITVNTEAFF,TGCGCCAGCAGCATAACAGTGAACACTGAAGCTTTCTTT
TRBV12-3/TRBV12-4,TRBD2,TRBJ2-5,-,CASSPRTSGRGDNEEYF,TGTGCCAGCAGTCCCCGGACTAGCGGGAGAGGTGACAATGAGGAGTACTTC
TRBV21-1,-,TRBJ1-1,few,CASSPRTGRNTEAFF,TGTGCCAGCAGCCCTCGGACAGGGCGGAACACTGAAGCTTTCTTT
TRBV5-1,TRBD1,TRBJ2-6,-,CASSLGGTGSPGANVLTF,TGCGCCAGCAGCTTGGGCGGGACAGGGTCCCCTGGGGCCAACGTCCTGACTTTC
TRBV7-2,-,TRBJ2-7,many,CASSSRVWNEQYF,TGTGCCAGCAGCTCCAGGGTTTGGAACGAGCAGTACTTC
TRBV28,-,TRBJ2-5,many,CASSEGAGVNQETQYF,TGTGCCAGCAGTGAAGGGGCAGGGGTCAACCAAGAGACCCAGTACTTC
TRBV14,TRBD2,TRBJ2-1,few,CAGSQGIRGGAHEQFF,TGTGCCGGCAGCCAAGGGATCCGCGGGGGGGCACATGAGCAGTTCTTC
TRBV2,-,TRBJ2-1,-,CASSETGAAGCNEQFF,TGTGCCAGCAGTGAAACCGGAGCGGCTGGGTGTAATGAGCAGTTCTTC
TRBV20-1,-,TRBJ2-3,-,CSARGQGTDTQYF,TGCAGTGCTAGAGGACAAGGCACAGATACGCAGTATTTT
TRBV12-3/TRBV12-4,TRBD1,TRBJ1-2,many,CASTVDRAYGYTF,TGTGCCAGCACCGTCGACAGGGCCTATGGCTACACCTTC
TRBV15,-,TRBJ2-4,few,CATGSPKAVNIQYF,TGTGCCACCGGCAGCCCGAAAGCGGTAAACATTCAGTACTTC
TRBV6-1,TRBD1,TRBJ2-7,few,CACYSGQGTYEQYF,TGTGCCTGCTACAGCGGACAGGGGACCTACGAGCAGTACTTC
TRBV27,TRBD1,TRBJ2-6,-,CASSRDRGGFSGANVLTF,TGTGCCAGCAGTAGGGACAGGGGTGGGTTCTCTGGGGCCAACGTCCTGACTTTC
TRBV30,TRBD2,TRBJ2-2,-,CAWLSGRRAGELFF,TGTGCCTGGCTTAGCGGGAGGAGGGCCGGGGAGCTGTTTTTT
TRBV6-2/TRBV6-3,TRBD2,TRBJ2-7,many,CASRLAGGTTYEQYF,TGTGCCAGCAGGCTAGCGGGAGGTACCACCTACGAGCAGTACTTC
TRBV20-1,TRBD1,TRBJ2-1,many,CSARQGVYNEQFF,TGCAGTGCTAGACAGGGGGTCTACAATGAGCAGTTCTTC
TRBV29-1,-,TRBJ2-1,many,CSVSGGNEQFF,TGCAGCGTTTCTGGGGGGAATGAGCAGTTCTTC
TRBV9,-,TRBJ1-2,-,CASSVQGNYGYTF,TGTGCCAGCAGCGTACAGGGTAACTATGGCTACACCTTC
TRBV24-1,-,TRBJ1-5,once,CATSDSGRPNQPQHF,TGTGCCACCAGTGACTCCGGACGGCCCAATCAGCCCCAGCATTTT
TRBV6-5,TRBD1,TRBJ1-2,-,CASSYSRIRQGAGAYGYTF,TGTGCCAGCAGTTACTCGAGAATAAGACAGGGGGCGGGTGCTTATGGCTACACCTTC
TRBV7-2,-,TRBJ2-3,many,CASSLVFSGDTQYF,TGTGCCAGCAGCTTAGTGTTCTCTGGAGATACGCAGTATTTT
TRBV20-1,-,TRBJ2-1,few,CSASTRGGSYNEQFF,TGCAGTGCTAGTACGAGAGGGGGCTCCTACAATGAGCAGTTCTTC
TRBV2,-,TRBJ2-7,-,CAIQVLLRGGQYF,TGTGCCATCCAAGTACTCCTCCGAGGCGGGCAGTACTTC
TRBV5-1,-,TRBJ1-1,-,CASSLPGSNFEAFF,TGCGCCAGCAGCTTGCCGGGCAGTAACTTTGAAGCTTTCTTT
TRBV3-1,-,TRBJ2-1,-,CASGLGSRNEQFF,TGTGCCAGCGGGCTTGGAAGCCGGAATGAGCAGTTCTTC
TRBV7-9,TRBD2,TRBJ2-3,-,CASSLPRVGRREITDTQYF,TGTGCCAGCAGCTTACCCAGGGTCGGTCGGCGGGAGATCACAGATACGCAGTATTTT